The present entry profiles one T cell receptor (beta chain) with its context. This CDR3 contains 15 residues. V was clipped by 2 bases and J by 3 bases; unmatched bases: 4. Germline loops: CDR1 KGHSH, CDR2 LQKENI. The entry originates in a study of identical twins' blood T cells. The overall study: About 50 million reads came from some 12 libraries, six alpha, six beta.

A single record per CDR3 protein comes from TCRdb applying MiXCR to the 5' RACE reads. In the table there are 300,000 to 400,000 distinct CDR3 sequences, 28% of which are singletons. The specimen was PBMCs. The TCR originated in a woman aged 18 to 55 in good health. The chain links TRBV18 to TRBJ1-1; 9 positions agree with TRBD1. The CDR3 region is CASSPMGTGYTEAFF. DNA for the CDR3: TGTGCCAGCTCACCAATGGGGACAGGGTACACTGAAGCTTTCTTT.